Here is one TCR beta chain with its context. The CDR3 is 15 residues long. V lost 1 base and J lost 8, with 16 bases in between. The V gene's germline CDR1 is SGHKS and CDR2 YYEKEE (reference sequence). Profiling relied on immunoSEQ multiplex PCR, and the TCRdb table lists in-frame clones only, not all of them. The table records roughly 70,000 clones, roughly four fifths of them present only once. The data derive from a study of OX40 agonist ivuxolimab in advanced cancers. Sequenced here: CD4+ or CD8+ T cells sorted from blood, sampled in a trial of the OX40 agonist ivuxolimab. This sequence was found in an adult with an advanced solid tumor such as melanoma, head and neck, liver or kidney cancer. The chain couples TRBV5-5 to TRBJ1-3; no definite D call. The CDR3 reads CASSLRNQITDTIYF. The DNA for the CDR3 is TGTGCCAGCAGCTTGCGAAACCAGATCACCGACACCATATATTTT.